Listed below are T cell receptor beta chains from one sample, sequenced in a study of blood T cell repertoires in COVID-19. Assay used: immunoSEQ multiplex PCR; TCRdb lists only in-frame clones, some missing. The sample lists 100,000 to 150,000 clones; 70% to 90% were seen once. Sequencing used peripheral blood. The receptors derive from a man aged 45-60 years with acute or convalescent COVID-19. The CDR3 runs from the conserved cysteine through the conserved F or W. D genes are given only for firm matches. Some rows have no size entry. The others give once, few or many, or a class for an expanded clone.

D gene	J gene	clone size	V gene	CDR3 protein	CDR3 DNA
TRBD1	TRBJ1-2	NA	TRBV6-5	CASSLQGAYGYTF	TGTGCCAGCAGTTTGCAGGGGGCCTATGGCTACACCTTC
NA	TRBJ1-2	NA	TRBV27	CASSLTAGEVYGYTF	TGTGCCAGCAGTTTGACGGCAGGGGAAGTCTATGGCTACACCTTC
NA	TRBJ1-1	NA	TRBV28	CASSFRHLNTEAFF	TGTGCCAGCAGTTTTAGACATCTGAACACTGAAGCTTTCTTT
TRBD1	TRBJ1-1	NA	TRBV6-5	CASRRGRYTEAFF	TGTGCCAGCAGGAGGGGGCGATACACTGAAGCTTTCTTT
TRBD1	TRBJ1-2	NA	TRBV10-2	CASSRQGELYGYTF	TGCGCCAGTAGTAGACAGGGAGAATTATATGGCTACACCTTC
NA	TRBJ1-5	NA	TRBV6-6	CASSLTPIGAQHF	TGTGCCAGCAGTCTCACACCCATTGGTGCCCAGCATTTT
NA	TRBJ1-3	NA	TRBV2	CASREASSGNTIYF	TGTGCCAGCAGGGAAGCGAGCTCTGGAAACACCATATATTTT
NA	TRBJ2-1	NA	TRBV4-2	CASSHPITPRNEQFF	TGTGCCAGCAGCCACCCTATAACTCCTCGAAATGAGCAGTTCTTC
TRBD2	TRBJ2-3	NA	TRBV7-3	CASSGGGTDTQYF	TGTGCCAGCAGCGGGGGGGGCACAGATACGCAGTATTTT
NA	TRBJ1-3	NA	TRBV19	CASTAQAFSGNTIYF	TGTGCCAGTACTGCACAGGCCTTCTCTGGAAACACCATATATTTT
NA	TRBJ1-4	few	TRBV20-1	CSVRAEEKLFF	TGCAGTGTCAGGGCTGAAGAAAAACTGTTTTTT
TRBD1	TRBJ2-2	NA	TRBV2	CASSVQGAGRGELFF	TGTGCCAGCAGTGTTCAGGGGGCGGGCCGTGGGGAGCTGTTTTTT
TRBD1	TRBJ2-7	NA	TRBV19	CASRGPGGEQYF	TGTGCCAGTCGGGGCCCAGGGGGCGAGCAGTACTTC
TRBD1	TRBJ1-5	NA	TRBV28	CASRNPGQYYQPQHF	TGTGCCAGCAGAAACCCGGGACAGTATTATCAGCCCCAGCATTTT
NA	TRBJ1-3	NA	TRBV18	CASSSRPTANSGNTIYF	TGTGCCAGCTCATCTCGACCGACAGCCAACTCTGGAAACACCATATATTTT
NA	TRBJ1-1	NA	TRBV7-6	CASSSLGGRNTEAFF	TGTGCCAGCAGCTCCCTGGGCGGGAGGAACACTGAAGCTTTCTTT
NA	TRBJ2-1	NA	TRBV9	CASSVDNEQFF	TGTGCCAGCAGCGTCGACAATGAGCAGTTCTTC
TRBD1	TRBJ1-2	NA	TRBV6-5	CASRAGTGNGYTF	TGTGCCAGCAGGGCCGGGACAGGGAATGGCTACACCTTC
TRBD1	TRBJ1-2	few	TRBV5-1	CASSSTGDLSGYTF	TGCGCCAGCAGCTCGACAGGGGATTTGAGTGGCTACACCTTC
TRBD1	TRBJ2-1	NA	TRBV7-9	CASSPWTGSYGDEQFF	TGTGCCAGCAGCCCTTGGACAGGGTCGTATGGCGATGAGCAGTTCTTC
TRBD1	TRBJ2-5	NA	TRBV2	CASRGTGGYQETQYF	TGTGCCAGCAGGGGGACAGGGGGGTACCAAGAGACCCAGTACTTC
NA	TRBJ1-1	NA	TRBV14	CASSQALLATRNTEAFF	TGTGCCAGCAGCCAAGCACTACTGGCCACCAGGAACACTGAAGCTTTCTTT
NA	TRBJ2-5	NA	TRBV7-7	CASSPVGASYGTQYF	TGTGCTAGCAGCCCTGTGGGGGCGAGCTATGGGACCCAGTACTTC
NA	TRBJ1-1	NA	TRBV18	CASSPTGHTEAFF	TGTGCCAGCTCACCAACAGGGCACACTGAAGCTTTCTTT
NA	TRBJ1-3	NA	TRBV20-1	CSASVLDFSAGNTIYF	TGCAGTGCTAGTGTTCTGGACTTCTCGGCTGGAAACACCATATATTTT
NA	TRBJ2-6	NA	TRBV30	CACPGHPYSGANVLTF	TGTGCCTGTCCCGGACATCCGTACTCTGGGGCCAACGTCCTGACTTTC
NA	TRBJ2-7	once	TRBV6-5	CASSFTGTYEQYF	TGTGCCAGCAGTTTTACAGGGACCTACGAGCAGTACTTC
TRBD1	TRBJ1-4	NA	TRBV7-2	CASSLNRGSEKLFF	TGTGCCAGCAGCTTAAACAGGGGGAGTGAAAAACTGTTTTTT
NA	TRBJ1-1	few	TRBV5-1	CASSLETSSTEAFF	TGCGCCAGCAGCTTAGAAACATCCTCCACTGAAGCTTTCTTT
NA	TRBJ1-2	NA	TRBV5-1	CASSDDTNYGYTF	TGCGCCAGCAGCGATGACACGAACTATGGCTACACCTTC
NA	TRBJ2-2	NA	TRBV5-4	CASRWGQNTGELFF	TGTGCCAGCAGATGGGGCCAGAACACCGGGGAGCTGTTTTTT
NA	TRBJ2-5	few	TRBV6-1	CASSETVYQETQYF	TGTGCCAGCAGTGAAACTGTGTACCAAGAGACCCAGTACTTC
NA	TRBJ1-4	NA	TRBV6-5	CASSWQANEKLFF	TGTGCCAGCAGTTGGCAGGCTAATGAAAAACTGTTTTTT
NA	TRBJ2-1	NA	TRBV7-2	CASSPQTNEQFF	TGTGCCAGCAGCCCGCAAACTAATGAGCAGTTCTTC
TRBD2	TRBJ2-1	NA	TRBV10-3	CAISDRSGRAGNEQFF	TGTGCCATCAGTGATCGTAGCGGGAGGGCCGGGAATGAGCAGTTCTTC
TRBD2	TRBJ2-7	NA	TRBV28	CASSPGTSGRIHEQYF	TGTGCCAGCAGTCCTGGGACTAGCGGGAGGATCCACGAGCAGTACTTC
TRBD1	TRBJ1-4	NA	TRBV5-1	CATRQGSNEKLFF	TGCGCCACCCGACAGGGATCAAATGAAAAACTGTTTTTT
TRBD1	TRBJ1-2	NA	TRBV5-1	CASSLGQGEGYTF	TGCGCCAGCAGCTTGGGACAGGGAGAAGGCTACACCTTC
TRBD1	TRBJ1-1	NA	TRBV6-6	CASNVDRGGEGTEAFF	TGTGCCAGCAACGTTGACAGGGGAGGAGAGGGCACTGAAGCTTTCTTT
NA	TRBJ2-7	once	TRBV14	CASNRLGARYEQYF	TGTGCCAGCAACCGCTTGGGGGCTCGTTACGAGCAGTACTTC
TRBD2	TRBJ2-1	NA	TRBV7-2	CASSLRLAGNNEQFF	TGTGCCAGCAGCTTAAGACTAGCGGGGAACAATGAGCAGTTCTTC
NA	TRBJ1-2	NA	TRBV30	CAWSERVANYGYTF	TGTGCCTGGAGTGAACGGGTGGCTAACTATGGCTACACCTTC
TRBD1	TRBJ1-2	NA	TRBV11-1	CASSIHRDRDTSYTF	TGTGCCAGCAGCATACACCGGGACAGGGATACTAGCTACACCTTC